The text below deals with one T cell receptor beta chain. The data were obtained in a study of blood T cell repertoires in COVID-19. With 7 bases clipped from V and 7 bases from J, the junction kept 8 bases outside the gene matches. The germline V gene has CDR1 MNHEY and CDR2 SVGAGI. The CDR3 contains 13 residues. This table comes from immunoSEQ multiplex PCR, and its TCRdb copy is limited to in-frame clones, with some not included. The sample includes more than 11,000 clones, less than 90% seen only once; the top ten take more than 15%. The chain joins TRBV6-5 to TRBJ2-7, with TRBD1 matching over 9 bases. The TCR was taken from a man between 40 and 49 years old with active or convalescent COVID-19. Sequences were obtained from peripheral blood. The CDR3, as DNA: TGTGCCAGCACACCCGGGACAGGGTATGAGCAGTACTTC. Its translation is CASTPGTGYEQYF.